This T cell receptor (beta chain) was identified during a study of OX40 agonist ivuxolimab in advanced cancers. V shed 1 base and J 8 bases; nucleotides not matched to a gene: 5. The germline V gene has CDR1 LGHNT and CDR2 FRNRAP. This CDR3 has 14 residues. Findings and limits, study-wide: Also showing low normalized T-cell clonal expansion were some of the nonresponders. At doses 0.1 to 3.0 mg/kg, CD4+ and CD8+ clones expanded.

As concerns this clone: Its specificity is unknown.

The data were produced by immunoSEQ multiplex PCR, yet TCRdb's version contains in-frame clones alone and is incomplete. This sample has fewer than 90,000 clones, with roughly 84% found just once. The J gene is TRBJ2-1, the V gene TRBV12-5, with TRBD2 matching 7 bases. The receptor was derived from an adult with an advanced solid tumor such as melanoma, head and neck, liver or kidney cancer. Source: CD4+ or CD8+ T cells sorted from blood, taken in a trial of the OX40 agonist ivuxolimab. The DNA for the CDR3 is TGTGCTAGTGGTTTGGCGGGAGGATCCGATGAGCAGTTCTTC. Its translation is CASGLAGGSDEQFF. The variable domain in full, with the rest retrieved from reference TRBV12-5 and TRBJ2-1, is DARVTQTPRHKVTEMGQEVTMRCQPILGHNTVFWYRQTMMQGLELLAYFRNRAPLDDSGMPKDRFSAEMPDATLATLKIQPSEPRDSAVYFCASGLAGGSDEQFFGPGTRLTVL.